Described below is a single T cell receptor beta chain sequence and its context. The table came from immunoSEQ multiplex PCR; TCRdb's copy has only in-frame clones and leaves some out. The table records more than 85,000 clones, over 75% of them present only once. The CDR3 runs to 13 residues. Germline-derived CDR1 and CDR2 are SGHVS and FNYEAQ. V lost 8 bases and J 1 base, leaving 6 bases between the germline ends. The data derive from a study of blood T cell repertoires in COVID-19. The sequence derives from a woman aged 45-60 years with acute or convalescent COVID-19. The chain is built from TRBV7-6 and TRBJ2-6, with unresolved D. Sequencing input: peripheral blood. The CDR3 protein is CASGRSGANVLTF. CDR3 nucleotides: TGTGCCAGCGGCCGTTCTGGGGCCAACGTCCTGACTTTC.